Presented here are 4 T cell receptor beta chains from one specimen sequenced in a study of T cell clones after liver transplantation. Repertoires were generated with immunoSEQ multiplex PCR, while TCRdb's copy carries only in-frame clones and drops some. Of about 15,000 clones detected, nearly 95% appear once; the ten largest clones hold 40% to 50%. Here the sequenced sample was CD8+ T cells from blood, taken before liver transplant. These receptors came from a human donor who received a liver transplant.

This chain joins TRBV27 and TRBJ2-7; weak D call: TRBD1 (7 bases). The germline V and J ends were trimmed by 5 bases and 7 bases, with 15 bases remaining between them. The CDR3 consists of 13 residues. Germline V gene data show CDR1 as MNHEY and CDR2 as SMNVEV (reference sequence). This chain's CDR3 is CASSPGGKREQYF. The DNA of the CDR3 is TGTGCCAGCAGTCCAGGGGGGAAAAGGGAGCAGTACTTC.

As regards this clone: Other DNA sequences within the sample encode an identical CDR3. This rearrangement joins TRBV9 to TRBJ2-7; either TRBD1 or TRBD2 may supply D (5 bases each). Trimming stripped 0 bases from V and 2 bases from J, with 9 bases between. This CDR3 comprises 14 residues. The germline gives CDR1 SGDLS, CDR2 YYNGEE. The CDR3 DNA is TGTGCCAGCAGCGTAGGAGGGGCTCCCTACGAGCAGTACTTC. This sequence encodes CASSVGGAPYEQYF.

CDR3 sequence reads: CASSVGLADSYEQYF. CDR3 bases: TGTGCCAGCAGCGTAGGGCTAGCGGATTCCTACGAGCAGTACTTC. The rearrangement joins TRBV9 to TRBJ2-7; 7 nucleotides agree with TRBD2. Germline V gene data show CDR1 as SGDLS and CDR2 as YYNGEE. The CDR3 totals 15 residues. V shed 0 bases, J shed 1 base, and the junction held 4 bases outside the gene matches.

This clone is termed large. As DNA, the CDR3 is TGTGCCAGCAGTACCTCAGGGGCAGATACGCAGTATTTT. Translating gives CASSTSGADTQYF. The gene calls are TRBV28 and TRBJ2-3; possibly TRBD1 for D (6 bases). Trimming cost V 5 bases and J 4 bases, with 10 bases left between them. The germline gives CDR1 MDHEN, CDR2 SYDVKM. The CDR3 contains 13 residues.